The clone carrying this T cell receptor (beta chain) was counted at least ten times. The sample is drawn from a study of CD8 T cells in ankylosing spondylitis. The CDR3 loop spans 14 amino acids. The ends lost 6 bases at V and 2 bases at J; junction bases unmatched: 4. TCRdb reprocessed the 5' RACE reads with MiXCR, giving one entry per CDR3 protein. The data show 150,000 to 200,000 distinct CDR3 sequences, under 14% seen once. Sequencing was done on a sample of blood, either unsorted or a sorted T cell fraction (not recorded which). The TCR sequence derives from a male donor with ankylosing spondylitis or in good health (not recorded which). The chain couples TRBV12-3 or TRBV12-4 to TRBJ2-7; TRBD1 aligns across 10 bases. The CDR3 DNA follows: TGTGCCAGCAGAAGACAGGGGGCACCCTACGAGCAGTACTTC. Amino acid sequence: CASRRQGAPYEQYF.